The 14 T cell receptor beta chains in this list originate from one sample, sequenced in a study of shared clonotypes between healthy human individuals. Produced via immunoSEQ multiplex PCR; TCRdb's table is partial and in-frame only. The sample lists some 1,900,000 clones; over 85% were seen once. Naive CD8 cells lacked CD45RO and underwent positive selection for CCR7, leaving out terminally differentiated effector memory CD45RA+ cells. Sequenced input: naive CD8+ T cells sorted from blood. These receptors all stem from a man younger than 30 in good health.

This clone came up once. The V call is TRBV29-1, the J call TRBJ1-2; the D gene is possibly TRBD1 (5 bases). Germline values: CDR1 SQVTM, CDR2 ANQGSEA. The CDR3 length is 13 residues. Trimming took off 7 bases at V and 7 bases at J, with 19 bases between the two ends. The CDR3 DNA sequence: TGCAGCGGGTTGACCCGACAGACCAGTGGCTACACCTTC. Amino acids: CSGLTRQTSGYTF.

The V gene is TRBV7-8, the J gene TRBJ2-1; tentative D call: TRBD1 (6 bases). The CDR3 covers 19 residues. V lost 5 bases and J 4 bases, leaving 27 bases between the germline ends. Germline lookup yields CDR1 SGHVS and CDR2 FQNEAQ. The DNA for the CDR3 is TGTGCCAGCAGCGTAATCACAGGGCCGGCTTCTTTGGGGTACAATGAGCAGTTCTTC. Protein sequence: CASSVITGPASLGYNEQFF. Full variable domain (missing parts from reference TRBV7-8 and TRBJ2-1): GAGVSQSPRYKVAKRGQDVALRCDPISGHVSLFWYQQALGQGPEFLTYFQNEAQLDKSGLPSDRFFAERPEGSVSTLKIQRTQQEDSAVYLCASSVITGPASLGYNEQFFGPGTRLTVL.

This clone was seen a single time. CDR3 region: CASSTPWAQGYGYTF. Written as DNA, the CDR3 is TGTGCCAGTAGTACCCCGTGGGCCCAGGGCTATGGCTACACCTTC. The V and J genes are TRBV19 and TRBJ1-2; the D gene is possibly TRBD1 (5 bases). The V gene's germline CDR1 is LNHDA and CDR2 SQIVND (reference sequence). The V and J ends lost 4 bases and 4 bases respectively, with 16 bases between them. CDR3 length equals 15 residues.

The chain employs TRBV7-9 and TRBJ2-2; D unclear. There are 14 residues in the CDR3. Per germline, CDR1 SEHNR and CDR2 FQNEAQ (reference sequence). The V and J ends lost 3 bases and 2 bases respectively, with 7 bases between them. The CDR3 region has the DNA TGTGCCAGCAGCTTCGGTCGTAACACCGGGGAGCTGTTTTTT. Its translation: CASSFGRNTGELFF.

V and J are TRBV10-3 and TRBJ1-1; 11 bases map to TRBD1. V shed 10 bases and J 3 bases; nucleotides not matched to a gene: 13. Per germline, CDR1 ENHRY and CDR2 SYGVKD. CDR3 size: 16 residues. CDR3 loop: CASTPGQGVPDTEAFF. The CDR3 nucleotides are TGTGCCAGTACACCGGGACAGGGGGTTCCGGACACTGAAGCTTTCTTT.

The chain has TRBV13 and TRBJ2-2; TRBD1 aligns across 9 bases. Germline CDR1 is PRHDT and CDR2 is FYEKMQ (reference sequence). Trimming at V came to 3 bases and at J to 6 bases, leaving 2 bases not matched to a gene. The CDR3 has 14 amino acids. The CDR3 reads CASSFRQGAGELFF. As DNA, the CDR3 is TGTGCCAGCAGCTTCCGACAGGGGGCCGGGGAGCTGTTTTTT. Variable domain in full (rest from reference TRBV13 and TRBJ2-2): AAGVIQSPRHLIKEKRETATLKCYPIPRHDTVYWYQQGPGQDPQFLISFYEKMQSDKGSIPDRFSAQQFSDYHSELNMSSLELGDSALYFCASSFRQGAGELFFGEGSRLTVL.

The chain links TRBV7-9 to TRBJ1-1, with D tentatively TRBD1 (6 bases). This CDR3 is 16 amino acids long. The germline V gene has CDR1 SEHNR and CDR2 FQNEAQ (reference sequence). V lost 5 bases and J lost 7, with 23 bases in between. The CDR3 sequence is CASSPPQGQGSNEAFF. The CDR3 DNA sequence: TGTGCCAGCAGCCCCCCCCAGGGACAAGGGTCCAATGAAGCTTTCTTT.

This clone was counted a single time. Other nucleotide sequences in the sample specify the same CDR3. The chain couples TRBV9 to TRBJ2-7; 10 bases are shared with TRBD2. The CDR3 is 15 residues long. Per germline, CDR1 SGDLS and CDR2 YYNGEE. The V gene end was trimmed by 0 bases and the J gene end by 3 bases; junction bases not matched to a gene: 3. The CDR3 DNA follows: TGTGCCAGCAGCGTAGGTCTAGCGGGAGTCTACGAGCAGTACTTC. It yields the protein CASSVGLAGVYEQYF.

This chain links TRBV28 with TRBJ2-3, with unresolved D. CDR1 is MDHEN and CDR2 is SYDVKM in the germline V gene. The CDR3 runs 16 residues. V was trimmed by 3 bases and J by 6 bases, leaving 19 bases between them. CDR3 in amino acids: CASSFLATESSDTQYF. The DNA of the CDR3 is TGTGCCAGCAGTTTTTTGGCTACCGAATCCTCGGATACGCAGTATTTT.

The rearrangement uses TRBV7-9 and TRBJ2-3; D uncertain. Trimming took off 4 bases at V and 0 bases at J, with 14 bases between the two ends. CDR1 is SEHNR, CDR2 FQNEAQ, per germline (reference sequence). The CDR3 is 16 residues long. The CDR3 nucleotides are TGTGCCAGCAGCTCCCCCGATGAGATTAGCACAGATACGCAGTATTTT. Translated: CASSSPDEISTDTQYF.

V and J are TRBV4-2 and TRBJ2-7; maybe TRBD2 (6 bases). Trimming stripped 1 base from V and 2 bases from J, with 9 bases between. Germline lookup yields CDR1 LGHNA and CDR2 YNFKEQ. There are 14 residues in the CDR3. CDR3 loop: CASSQGLGAYEQYF. The DNA of the CDR3 is TGTGCCAGCAGCCAAGGACTAGGAGCCTACGAGCAGTACTTC.

V usage is TRBV5-6 and J usage is TRBJ2-7; no clear D gene. Germline values: CDR1 SGHDT, CDR2 YYEEEE. The CDR3 is made up of 13 amino acids. With 3 bases removed from V and 3 bases from J, the gap between germline ends came to 10 bases. This chain's CDR3 is CASSWIRNYEQYF. The CDR3, as DNA: TGTGCCAGCAGCTGGATCCGGAACTACGAGCAGTACTTC.

The V call is TRBV5-6, the J call TRBJ2-7; TRBD1 is a possible D gene (5 bases). In germline, CDR1 is SGHDT, CDR2 YYEEEE. Trimming took 1 base from V and 2 from J, leaving 13 bases between them. CDR3 length: 15 residues. The CDR3 bases are TGTGCCAGCAGCTTGCCTGGGGCCAATACCTACGAGCAGTACTTC. This encodes CASSLPGANTYEQYF.

The J gene is TRBJ2-1, the V gene TRBV6-5, with D possibly being TRBD1 (5 bases). The CDR3 runs to 16 residues. Germline V lookup: CDR1 MNHEY, CDR2 SVGAGI. The ends were cut back, 2 bases at V and 7 bases at J, with 18 bases in the middle. DNA for the CDR3: TGTGCCAGCAGTTACGACAGAACGGACCTTCGGAATGAGCAGTTCTTC. It is translated as CASSYDRTDLRNEQFF.